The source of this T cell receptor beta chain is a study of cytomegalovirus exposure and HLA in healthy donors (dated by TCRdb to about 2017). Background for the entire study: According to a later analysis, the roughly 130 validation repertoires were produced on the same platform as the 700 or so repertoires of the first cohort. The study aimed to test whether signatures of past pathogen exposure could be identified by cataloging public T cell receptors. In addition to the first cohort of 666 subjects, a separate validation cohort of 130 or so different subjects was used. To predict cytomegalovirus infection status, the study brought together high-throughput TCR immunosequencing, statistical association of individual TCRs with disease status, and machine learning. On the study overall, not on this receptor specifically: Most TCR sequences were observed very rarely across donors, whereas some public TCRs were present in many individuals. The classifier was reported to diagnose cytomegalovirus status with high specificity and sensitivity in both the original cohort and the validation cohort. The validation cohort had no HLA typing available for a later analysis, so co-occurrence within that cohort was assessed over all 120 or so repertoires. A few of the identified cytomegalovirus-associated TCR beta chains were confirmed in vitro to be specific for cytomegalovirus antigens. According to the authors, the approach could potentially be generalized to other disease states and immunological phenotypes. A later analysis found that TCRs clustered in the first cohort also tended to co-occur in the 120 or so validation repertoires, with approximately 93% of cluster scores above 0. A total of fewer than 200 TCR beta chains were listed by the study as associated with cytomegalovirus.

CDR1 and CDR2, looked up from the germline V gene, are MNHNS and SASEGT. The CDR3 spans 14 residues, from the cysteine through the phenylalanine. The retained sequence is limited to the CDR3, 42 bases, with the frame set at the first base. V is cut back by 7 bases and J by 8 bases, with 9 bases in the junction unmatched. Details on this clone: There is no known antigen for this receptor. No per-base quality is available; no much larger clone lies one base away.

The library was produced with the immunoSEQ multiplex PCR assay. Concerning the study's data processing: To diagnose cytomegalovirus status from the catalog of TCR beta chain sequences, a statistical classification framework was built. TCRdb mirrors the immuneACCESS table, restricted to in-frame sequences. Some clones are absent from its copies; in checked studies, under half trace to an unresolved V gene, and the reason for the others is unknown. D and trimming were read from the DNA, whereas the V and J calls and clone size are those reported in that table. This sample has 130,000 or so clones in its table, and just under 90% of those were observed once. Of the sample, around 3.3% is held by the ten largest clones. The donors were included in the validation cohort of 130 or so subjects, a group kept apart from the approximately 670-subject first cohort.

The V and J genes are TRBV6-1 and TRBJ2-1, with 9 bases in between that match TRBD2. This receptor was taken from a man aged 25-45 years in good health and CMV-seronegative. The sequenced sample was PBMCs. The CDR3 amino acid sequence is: CASTPSGGTHEQFF. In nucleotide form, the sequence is TGTGCCAGCACTCCCAGCGGGGGGACCCATGAGCAGTTCTTC.